This T cell receptor (beta chain) was sequenced in a study of cytomegalovirus exposure and HLA in healthy donors. Many counts were recorded for this clone. The CDR3 spans 16 residues. Germline CDR1 and CDR2: SGHTS and YDEGEE. V lost 0 bases and J 0 bases, leaving 10 bases between the germline ends. This PCR relied on a set of 60 Vbeta primers and 13 Jbeta primers. Original processing methods: Roughly 81 million unique TCR beta chains, roughly 12 million shared, were counted in a later analysis. Method: immunoSEQ multiplex PCR; TCRdb's copy keeps in-frame clones and lacks some. The V and J calls and clone size were taken over from that table, and D and trimming were inferred from the DNA. Among about 140,000 clones listed, about 80% were seen once.

The material sequenced was PBMCs. V gene TRBV5-8 combines with J gene TRBJ2-4; D call uncertain. The TCR originated in a man aged 30 to 45 in good health and CMV-seropositive. CDR3: CASSLDTLLAKNIQYF. The CDR3 DNA follows: TGTGCCAGCAGCTTGGACACCCTGCTAGCCAAAAACATTCAGTACTTC.